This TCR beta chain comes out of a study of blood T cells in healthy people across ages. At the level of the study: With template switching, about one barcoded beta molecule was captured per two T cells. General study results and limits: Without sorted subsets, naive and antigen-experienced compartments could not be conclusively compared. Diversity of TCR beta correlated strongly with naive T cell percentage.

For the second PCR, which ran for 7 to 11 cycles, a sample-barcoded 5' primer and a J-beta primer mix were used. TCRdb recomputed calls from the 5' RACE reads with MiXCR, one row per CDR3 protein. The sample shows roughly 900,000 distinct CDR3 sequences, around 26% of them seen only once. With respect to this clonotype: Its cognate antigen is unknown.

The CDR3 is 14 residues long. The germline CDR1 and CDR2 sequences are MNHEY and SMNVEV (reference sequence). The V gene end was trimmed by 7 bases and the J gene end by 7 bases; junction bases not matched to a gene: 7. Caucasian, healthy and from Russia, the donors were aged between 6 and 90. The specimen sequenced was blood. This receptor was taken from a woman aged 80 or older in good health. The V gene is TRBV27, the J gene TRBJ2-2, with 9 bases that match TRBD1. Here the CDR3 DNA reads TGTGCCAGCACCCGACAGGGGGAGGTCGGGGAGCTGTTTTTT. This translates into CASTRQGEVGELFF.